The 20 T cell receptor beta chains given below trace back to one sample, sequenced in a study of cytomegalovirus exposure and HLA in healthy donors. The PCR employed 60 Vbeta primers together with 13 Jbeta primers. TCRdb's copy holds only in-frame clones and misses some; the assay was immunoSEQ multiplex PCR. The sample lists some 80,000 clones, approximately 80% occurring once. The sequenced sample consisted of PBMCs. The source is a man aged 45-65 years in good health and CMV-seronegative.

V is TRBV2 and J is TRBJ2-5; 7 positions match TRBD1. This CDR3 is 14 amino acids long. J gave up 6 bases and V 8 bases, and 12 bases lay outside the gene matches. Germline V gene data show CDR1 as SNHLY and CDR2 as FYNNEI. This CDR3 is CASQGLQGTQTQYF. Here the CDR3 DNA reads TGTGCCAGCCAAGGGTTACAGGGGACACAGACCCAGTACTTC.

This CDR3 reads CASRYRDRGSYEQYF. CDR3 nucleotide sequence: TGTGCCAGCAGGTACCGGGACAGGGGCTCCTACGAGCAGTACTTC. V usage is TRBV6-5 and J usage is TRBJ2-7, with TRBD1 matching 10 bases. Per the germline V gene, CDR1 is MNHEY and CDR2 is SVGAGI. The CDR3 is made up of 15 amino acids. The ends lost 6 bases at V and 0 bases at J; junction bases unmatched: 5.

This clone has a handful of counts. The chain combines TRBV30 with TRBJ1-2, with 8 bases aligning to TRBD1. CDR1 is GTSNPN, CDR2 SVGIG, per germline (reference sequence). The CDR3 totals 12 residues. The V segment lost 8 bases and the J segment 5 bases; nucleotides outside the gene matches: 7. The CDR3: CAGDRGKYGYTF. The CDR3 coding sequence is TGTGCCGGTGACAGGGGAAAATATGGCTACACCTTC.

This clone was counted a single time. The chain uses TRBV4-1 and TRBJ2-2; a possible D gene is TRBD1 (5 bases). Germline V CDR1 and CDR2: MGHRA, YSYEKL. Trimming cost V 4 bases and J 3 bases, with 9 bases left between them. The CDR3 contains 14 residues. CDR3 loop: CASSRSRDTGELFF. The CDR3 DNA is TGCGCCAGCAGCCGCTCCAGGGACACCGGGGAGCTGTTTTTT.

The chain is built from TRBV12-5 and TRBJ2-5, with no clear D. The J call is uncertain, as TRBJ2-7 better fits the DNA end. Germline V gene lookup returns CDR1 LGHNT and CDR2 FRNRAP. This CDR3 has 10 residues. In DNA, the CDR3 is TGTGCTAGTGGTAACTACGAGCAGTACTTC. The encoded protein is CASGNYEQYF.

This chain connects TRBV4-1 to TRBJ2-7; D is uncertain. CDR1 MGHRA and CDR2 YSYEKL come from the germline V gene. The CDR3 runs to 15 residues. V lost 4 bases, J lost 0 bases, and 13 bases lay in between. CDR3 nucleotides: TGCGCCAGCAGCCGCGTAGCCGCGAGCTCCTACGAGCAGTACTTC. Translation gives CASSRVAASSYEQYF.

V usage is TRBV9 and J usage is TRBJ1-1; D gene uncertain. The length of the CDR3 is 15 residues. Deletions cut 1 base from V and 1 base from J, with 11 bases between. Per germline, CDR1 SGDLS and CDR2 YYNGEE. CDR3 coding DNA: TGTGCCAGCAGCGTAAATCCAGGAAGGAACACTGAAGCTTTCTTT. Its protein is CASSVNPGRNTEAFF. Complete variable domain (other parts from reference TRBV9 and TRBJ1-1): DSGVTQTPKHLITATGQRVTLRCSPRSGDLSVYWYQQSLDQGLQFLIQYYNGEERAKGNILERFSAQQFPDLHSELNLSSLELGDSALYFCASSVNPGRNTEAFFGQGTRLTVV.

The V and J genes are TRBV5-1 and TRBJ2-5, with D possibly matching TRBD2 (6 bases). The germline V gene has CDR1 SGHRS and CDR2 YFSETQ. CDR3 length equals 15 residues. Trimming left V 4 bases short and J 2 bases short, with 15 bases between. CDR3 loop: CASSPGRGNQETQYF. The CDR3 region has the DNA TGCGCCAGCAGCCCCGGACGGGGGAATCAAGAGACCCAGTACTTC.

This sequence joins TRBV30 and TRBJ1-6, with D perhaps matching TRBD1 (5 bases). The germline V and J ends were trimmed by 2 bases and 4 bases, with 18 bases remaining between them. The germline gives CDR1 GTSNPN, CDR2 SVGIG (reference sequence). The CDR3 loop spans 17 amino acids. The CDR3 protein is CAWSPPSGGAYNSPLHF. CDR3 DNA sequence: TGTGCCTGGAGTCCCCCCTCGGGAGGGGCTTATAATTCACCCCTCCACTTT.

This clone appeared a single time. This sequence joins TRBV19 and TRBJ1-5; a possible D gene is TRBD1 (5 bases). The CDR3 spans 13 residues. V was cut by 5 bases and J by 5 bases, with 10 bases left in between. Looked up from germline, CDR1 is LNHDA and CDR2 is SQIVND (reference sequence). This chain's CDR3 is CASSPGIYQPQHF. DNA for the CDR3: TGTGCCAGTAGTCCAGGGATTTATCAGCCCCAGCATTTT.

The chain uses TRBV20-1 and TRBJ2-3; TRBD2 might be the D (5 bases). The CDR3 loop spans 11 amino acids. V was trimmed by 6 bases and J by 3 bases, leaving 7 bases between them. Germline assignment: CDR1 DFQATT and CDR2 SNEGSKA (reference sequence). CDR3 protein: CSAGGTDTQYF. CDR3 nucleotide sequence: TGCAGTGCCGGAGGTACAGATACGCAGTATTTT.

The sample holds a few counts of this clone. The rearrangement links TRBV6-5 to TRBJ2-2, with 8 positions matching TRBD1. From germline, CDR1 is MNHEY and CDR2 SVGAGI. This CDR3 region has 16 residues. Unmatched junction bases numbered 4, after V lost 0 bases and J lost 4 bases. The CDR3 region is CASSYSAGGFTGELFF. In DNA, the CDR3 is TGTGCCAGCAGTTACTCGGCAGGGGGCTTCACCGGGGAGCTGTTTTTT.

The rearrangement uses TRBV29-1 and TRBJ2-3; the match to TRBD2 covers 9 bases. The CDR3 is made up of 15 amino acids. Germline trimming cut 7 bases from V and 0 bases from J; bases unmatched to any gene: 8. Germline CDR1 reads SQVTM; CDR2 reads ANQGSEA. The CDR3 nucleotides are TGCAGCGCACACCTAGCGGGGACTAGCACAGATACGCAGTATTTT. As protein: CSAHLAGTSTDTQYF.

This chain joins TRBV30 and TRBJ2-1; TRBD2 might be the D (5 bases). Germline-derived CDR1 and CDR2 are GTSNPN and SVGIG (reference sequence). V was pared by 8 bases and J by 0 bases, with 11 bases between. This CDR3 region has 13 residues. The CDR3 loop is CARTGSSYNEQFF. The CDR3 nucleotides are TGTGCCCGGACGGGGAGCTCCTACAATGAGCAGTTCTTC. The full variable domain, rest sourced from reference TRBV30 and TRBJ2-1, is SQTIHQWPATLVQPVGSPLSLECTVEGTSNPNLYWYRQAAGRGLQLLFYSVGIGQISSEVPQNLSASRPQDRQFILSSKKLLLSDSGFYLCARTGSSYNEQFFGPGTRLTVL.

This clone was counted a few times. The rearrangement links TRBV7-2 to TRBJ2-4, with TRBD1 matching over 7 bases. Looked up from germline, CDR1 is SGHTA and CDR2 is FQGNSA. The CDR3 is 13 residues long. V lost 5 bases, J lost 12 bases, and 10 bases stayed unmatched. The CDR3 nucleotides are TGTGCCAGCAGCCCCCGGACAGGAGGATATCAGTACTTC. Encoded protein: CASSPRTGGYQYF.

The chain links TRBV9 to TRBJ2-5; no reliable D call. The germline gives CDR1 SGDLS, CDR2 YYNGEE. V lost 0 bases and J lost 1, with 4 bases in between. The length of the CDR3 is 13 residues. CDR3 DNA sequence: TGTGCCAGCAGCGTAGCCAGCCAAGAGACCCAGTACTTC. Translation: CASSVASQETQYF.

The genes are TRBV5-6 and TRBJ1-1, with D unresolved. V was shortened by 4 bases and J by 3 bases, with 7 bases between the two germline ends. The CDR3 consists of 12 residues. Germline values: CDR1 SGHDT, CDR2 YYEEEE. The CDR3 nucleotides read TGTGCCAGCAGCGGCAGGTACACTGAAGCTTTCTTT. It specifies CASSGRYTEAFF.

The chain's CDR3 is CATSRVQGGIYGYTF. The DNA for the CDR3 is TGTGCCACCAGCAGAGTACAGGGAGGGATCTATGGCTACACCTTC. The chain is built from TRBV15 and TRBJ1-2; possibly TRBD1 for D (6 bases). Germline V gene data show CDR1 as LNHNV and CDR2 as YYDKDF (reference sequence). The CDR3 consists of 15 residues. V was cut by 1 base and J by 4 bases, with 13 bases left in between.

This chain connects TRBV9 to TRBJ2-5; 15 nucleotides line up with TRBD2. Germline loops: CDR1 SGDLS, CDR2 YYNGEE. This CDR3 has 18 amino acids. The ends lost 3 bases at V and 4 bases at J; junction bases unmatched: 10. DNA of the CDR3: TGTGCCAGCAGCGGTGGACTAGCGGGGGGGCCAATGTTAGAGACCCAGTACTTC. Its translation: CASSGGLAGGPMLETQYF.

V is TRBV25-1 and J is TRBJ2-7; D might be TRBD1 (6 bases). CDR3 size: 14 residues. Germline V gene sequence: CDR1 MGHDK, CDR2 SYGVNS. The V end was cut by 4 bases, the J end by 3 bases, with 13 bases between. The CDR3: CASSAMTGFYEQYF. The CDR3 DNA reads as TGTGCCAGCAGTGCTATGACAGGATTCTACGAGCAGTACTTC.